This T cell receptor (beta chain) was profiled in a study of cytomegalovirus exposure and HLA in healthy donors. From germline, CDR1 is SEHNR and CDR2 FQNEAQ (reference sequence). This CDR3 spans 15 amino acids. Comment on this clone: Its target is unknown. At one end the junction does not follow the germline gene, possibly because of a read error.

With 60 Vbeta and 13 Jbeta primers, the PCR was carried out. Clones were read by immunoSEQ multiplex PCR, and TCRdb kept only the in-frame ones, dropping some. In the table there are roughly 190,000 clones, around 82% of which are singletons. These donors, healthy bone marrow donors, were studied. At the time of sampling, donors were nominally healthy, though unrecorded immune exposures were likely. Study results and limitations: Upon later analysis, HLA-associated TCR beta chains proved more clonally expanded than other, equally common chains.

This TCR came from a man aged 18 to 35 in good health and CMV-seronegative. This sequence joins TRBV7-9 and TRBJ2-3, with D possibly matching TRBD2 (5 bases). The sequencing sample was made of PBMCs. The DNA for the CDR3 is TGTTCCAGCACCCTCGGTGCGGGTGGAACAGATACGCAGTATTTT. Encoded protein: CSSTLGAGGTDTQYF.